Listed below are T cell receptor beta chains from one sample, sequenced in a study of shared clonotypes between healthy human individuals. Libraries were prepared by immunoSEQ multiplex PCR; TCRdb keeps only in-frame clonotypes and omits some of them. The sample includes millions of clones, approximately 93% of them seen just once. The sample consisted of naive CD4+ T cells from PBMCs. The receptors were gathered from a man aged 18 to 29 in good health. Some clones in this sample may be carry-over from other donors' samples. CDR3s include the opening cysteine and the closing phenylalanine or tryptophan. A D gene is named only where the DNA matches it firmly. Expanded clones are given a class, and other clones once, few, many or no size at all.

size	D	J	V	DNA	CDR3
.	.	TRBJ2-4	TRBV12-2	TGTGCAAGTCGCACAGGGGCAGCCAAAAACATTCAGTACTTC	CASRTGAAKNIQYF
.	.	TRBJ1-1	TRBV7-7	TGTGCCAGCAGCTTCGGCTGGAACACTGAAGCTTTCTTT	CASSFGWNTEAFF
.	.	TRBJ2-5	TRBV5-1	TGCGCCAGCAGCTTCTTGTCGGCGGCGATGCAAGAGACCCAGTACTTC	CASSFLSAAMQETQYF
.	TRBD1	TRBJ1-1	TRBV5-4	TGTGCCAGCAGCCCACGAGGGGGCAACACTGAAGCTTTCTTT	CASSPRGGNTEAFF
.	TRBD1	TRBJ2-5	TRBV5-1	TGCGCCAGCAGCTTGGCCTTACAGGGGGCACGGGAGACCCAGTACTTC	CASSLALQGARETQYF
few	.	TRBJ2-1	TRBV18	TGTGCCAGCTCACCACAGGGGGGCTCCTACAATGAGCAGTTCTTC	CASSPQGGSYNEQFF
.	.	TRBJ2-1	TRBV19	TGTGCCAGTAGCGGGATCGTTGGCGATGAGCAGTTCTTC	CASSGIVGDEQFF
.	TRBD1	TRBJ1-4	TRBV28	TGTGCACAAGGGACAGGGACGAATGTGCTGTTTTTT	CAQGTGTNVLFF
.	TRBD2	TRBJ2-3	TRBV4-2	TGTGCCAGCAGCCCCGGGGTAGCGGGAGCAGATACGCAGTATTTT	CASSPGVAGADTQYF
few	.	TRBJ2-5	TRBV2	TGTGCCAGCAGTTCCCTGACGCGGGAGACCCAGTACTTC	CASSSLTRETQYF
.	TRBD1	TRBJ1-3	TRBV18	TGTGCCAGCTCACCGCGGACAGGGGTCGACACCATATATTTT	CASSPRTGVDTIYF
.	TRBD1	TRBJ1-2	TRBV28	TGTGCCAGCAGTTTTAGCAGAGGGACAGACTATGGCTACACCTTC	CASSFSRGTDYGYTF
.	TRBD1	TRBJ2-3	TRBV7-7	TGTGCCAGCAGCGTAGGACAGGGGCCAGATACGCAGTATTTT	CASSVGQGPDTQYF
.	.	TRBJ2-1	TRBV14	TGTGCCAGCAGCCAAGTTAGGAGCTCCTACAATGAGCAGTTCTTC	CASSQVRSSYNEQFF
.	TRBD1	TRBJ2-7	TRBV5-4	TGTGCCAGCAGCCTCCGACAGGGGAACTACGAGCAGTACTTC	CASSLRQGNYEQYF
.	TRBD2	TRBJ2-1	TRBV27	TGTGCCAGCAGTATGCGGGGTCCTGCGGGAGGTGAGCAGTTCTTC	CASSMRGPAGGEQFF
.	.	TRBJ2-1	TRBV6-6	TGTGCCAGCAGTTATTCCCTTACGGGCTACAATGAGCAGTTCTTC	CASSYSLTGYNEQFF
.	.	TRBJ1-2	TRBV7-8	TGTGCCAGCAGCTGGACAACTAACTATGGCTACACCTTC	CASSWTTNYGYTF
.	TRBD1	TRBJ2-7	TRBV5-1	TGCGCCAGCAGCTTGGGGTACGGACAGGCCGAGCAGTACTTC	CASSLGYGQAEQYF
.	.	TRBJ1-1	TRBV11-3	TGTGCCAGCAGCTCAGAAGGTACTGAAGCTTTCTTT	CASSSEGTEAFF
.	TRBD2	TRBJ2-7	TRBV7-8	TGTGCCAGCAAAACTCGGACTAGCCGCCCTGACGAGCAGTACTTC	CASKTRTSRPDEQYF
.	.	TRBJ2-2	TRBV10-3	TGTGCCATCAGTGAGTCGGGCCCCGGGGAGCTGTTTTTT	CAISESGPGELFF
.	.	TRBJ2-7	TRBV7-2	TGTGCCAGCAGGAAACTCAGGGGTAGTTCCGAGGAGCAGTACTTC	CASRKLRGSSEEQYF
.	.	TRBJ2-5	TRBV18	TGTGCCAGCTCACCGGAAGGGGACTTTGGAGAGACCCAGTACTTC	CASSPEGDFGETQYF
.	.	TRBJ2-1	TRBV5-1	TGCGCCAGCAGTTTGGGCAATGAGCAGTTCTTC	CASSLGNEQFF
.	.	TRBJ2-1	TRBV7-2	TGTGCCAGCAGCGGCTTTTCAAGAGAGGGGACCTACAATGAGCAGTTCTTC	CASSGFSREGTYNEQFF
.	TRBD1	TRBJ2-6	TRBV5-8	TGTGCCAGCAGCAAGGACAGGGGTGGCTCTGGGGCCAACGTCCTGACTTTC	CASSKDRGGSGANVLTF
.	TRBD1	TRBJ2-1	TRBV10-3	TGTGCCATCAGTCCACAGGGGGACTACAATGAGCAGTTCTTC	CAISPQGDYNEQFF
.	.	TRBJ1-1	TRBV7-2	TGTGCCAGCAGCTTTCGGGGTGGAGTCGGCACTGAAGCTTTCTTT	CASSFRGGVGTEAFF
once	.	TRBJ2-7	TRBV4-3	TGCGCCAGCAGCCAAGACATAATGGTACTAGCAGATTACGAGCAGTACTTC	CASSQDIMVLADYEQYF
.	TRBD1	TRBJ1-3	TRBV30	TGTGCCTGGGGACAGGGGGCAGATGGAAACACCATATATTTT	CAWGQGADGNTIYF
.	.	TRBJ2-5	TRBV18	TGTGCCAGCTCACCAGGAGACGGTTTGGGGACCCAGTACTTC	CASSPGDGLGTQYF
.	.	TRBJ1-1	TRBV27	TGTGCCAGCAGTTTAGAAGGGTTACACACTGAAGCTTTCTTT	CASSLEGLHTEAFF
.	.	TRBJ1-5	TRBV28	TGTGCCAGCAGTTTTCGTTTTGGGCAGCCCCAGCATTTT	CASSFRFGQPQHF
.	.	TRBJ1-5	TRBV7-6	TGTGCCAGCAGCTTGAGGGGCAATCAGCCCCAGCATTTT	CASSLRGNQPQHF
.	TRBD1	TRBJ2-6	TRBV9	TGTGCCAGCAGCGACGAGAGGCGTCAGGGGGCTCCAGGGGCCAACGTCCTGACTTTC	CASSDERRQGAPGANVLTF
.	TRBD2	TRBJ2-3	TRBV28	TGTGCCAGCATCTCTCCCGGGGGAGGGTCACACACAGATACGCAGTATTTT	CASISPGGGSHTDTQYF
.	TRBD2	TRBJ2-5	TRBV19	TGTGCCAGTAGTATCCGGACTAGCGGGAGAAGAGAGACCCAGTACTTC	CASSIRTSGRRETQYF
.	.	TRBJ2-1	TRBV27	TGTGCCAGCAGCACCCTTCCGGGCCGCTCCTACAATGAGCAGTTCTTC	CASSTLPGRSYNEQFF
.	.	TRBJ2-2	TRBV5-1	TGCGCCAGCAGCTTGGTCGGGGGAGGCCTTACCGGGGAGCTGTTTTTT	CASSLVGGGLTGELFF
.	.	TRBJ2-7	TRBV27	TGTGCCAGCAGTTTATGGAGCGGTAGCGGAACCTACGAGCAGTACTTC	CASSLWSGSGTYEQYF
.	TRBD2	TRBJ2-3	TRBV5-1	TGCGCCAGCAGCTTCCTAGCGGGACTCGCAGATACGCAGTATTTT	CASSFLAGLADTQYF
.	.	TRBJ2-2	TRBV2	TGTGCCAGCAGGGGGGATACGAACACCGGGGAGCTGTTTTTT	CASRGDTNTGELFF
.	TRBD1	TRBJ2-6	TRBV11-3	TGTGCCAGCAGCCAGGGGCAGGGGGATGCTGGGGCCAACGTCCTGACTTTC	CASSQGQGDAGANVLTF
.	TRBD1	TRBJ2-1	TRBV6-1	TGTGCCAGCAGCGGACAGGGTACATACAATGAGCAGTTCTTC	CASSGQGTYNEQFF
.	.	TRBJ2-2	TRBV5-1	TGCGCCAGCAGCTTAGACAGTACGAACACCGGGGAGCTGTTTTTT	CASSLDSTNTGELFF
.	TRBD1	TRBJ1-2	TRBV11-2	TGTGCCAGCAGCTTCCGGGACAGGGGCGCGAGCGGCTACACCTTC	CASSFRDRGASGYTF
.	.	TRBJ1-2	TRBV19	TGTGCCAGTAGTGTCGGCGGGAACTATGGCTACACCTTC	CASSVGGNYGYTF
.	TRBD1	TRBJ2-6	TRBV28	TGTGCCAGCAGTCCCCCGCCGGGACAGCTTACCTCTGGGGCCAACGTCCTGACTTTC	CASSPPPGQLTSGANVLTF
.	.	TRBJ2-5	TRBV28	TGTGCCAGCAGTTTCGTCCCCTGGGAGACCCAGTACTTC	CASSFVPWETQYF
.	TRBD1	TRBJ1-5	TRBV7-2	TGTGCCAGCAGCCTAAAACAGGGGAATCAGCCCCAGCATTTT	CASSLKQGNQPQHF
.	TRBD2	TRBJ2-3	TRBV7-2	TGTGCCAGCAGCCTGGGGCCTAGCGGGAGGGGGACAGATACGCAGTATTTT	CASSLGPSGRGTDTQYF
.	TRBD1	TRBJ2-7	TRBV28	TGTGCCAGCAGTACGGGACAGGATTACGAGCAGTACTTC	CASSTGQDYEQYF
.	.	TRBJ2-1	TRBV28	TGTGCCAGCAGTCCGGGTGGGAGCAAAAATTCCTACAATGAGCAGTTCTTC	CASSPGGSKNSYNEQFF
.	.	TRBJ2-7	TRBV7-3	TGTGCCAGCAGCTTATACGGGAGAGCAGACGAGCAGTACTTC	CASSLYGRADEQYF
.	.	TRBJ2-7	TRBV18	TGTGCCAGCTCACCAGCGGACCACAACTCCTACGAGCAGTACTTC	CASSPADHNSYEQYF